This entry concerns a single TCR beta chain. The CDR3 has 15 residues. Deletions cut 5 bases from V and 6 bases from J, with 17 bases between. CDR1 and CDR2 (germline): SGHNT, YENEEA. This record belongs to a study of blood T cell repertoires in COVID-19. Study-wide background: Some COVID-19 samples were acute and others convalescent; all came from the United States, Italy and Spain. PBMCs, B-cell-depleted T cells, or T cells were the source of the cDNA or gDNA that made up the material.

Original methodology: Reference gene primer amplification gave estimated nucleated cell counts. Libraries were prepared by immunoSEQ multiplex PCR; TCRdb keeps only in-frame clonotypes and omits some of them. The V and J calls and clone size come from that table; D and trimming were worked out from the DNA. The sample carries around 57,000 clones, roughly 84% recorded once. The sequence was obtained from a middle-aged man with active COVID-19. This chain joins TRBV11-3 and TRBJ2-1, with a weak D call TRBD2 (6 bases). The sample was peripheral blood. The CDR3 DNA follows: TGTGCCAGCAGCCCGGGACTTCCTCGTAGCAATGAGCAGTTCTTC. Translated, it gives CASSPGLPRSNEQFF.